This entry concerns a single T cell receptor beta chain. Its target antigen remains unknown. The input lacks base qualities; no much larger clone sits a single base away. The source of the sample is a study of cytomegalovirus exposure and HLA in healthy donors (dated by TCRdb to 2016 to 2017). A note on the overall study: An earlier analysis of 587 of the donors reported roughly 300 Gb of sequence data and around 110 million unique TCR beta sequences obtained from approximately 180 million T cells. Approximately 310 gigabases of sequencing data and tens of millions of unique TCR sequences were included in an early release covering 500 to 750 HLA-typed donors. The genetic ancestry cluster associated with self-reported Caucasian donors included 80% to 90% of the 300 to 450 genotyped donors. The study aimed to test whether cataloging public T cell receptors could reveal signatures of past pathogen exposure. Using immunosequencing, the study profiled T cell repertoires from about 620 subjects and related those repertoires to cytomegalovirus serostatus. Along with the approximately 700-subject first cohort, a separate validation cohort of over a hundred different subjects was used. High-throughput TCR immunosequencing, statistical association of individual TCRs with disease status, and machine learning were combined to predict cytomegalovirus infection status. A later analysis re-analyzed previously published TCR beta repertoires from 600 to 850 donors and added high-resolution HLA genotyping to study TCR occurrence patterns. The later analysis used no new phenotypic data to find candidate immune exposures, relying instead on TCR beta sequences and their occurrence across donors. To decide whether each TCR beta V gene segment behaved as functional or pseudogenic, an earlier analysis of fewer than 750 of the donors relied on high-throughput TCR beta sequencing. Donor age, sex, ethnicity and CMV serostatus were collected together with the repertoire data. A later genetic analysis took genome-wide SNP genotypes for about three fifths of the 666 donors and used that subset as a discovery cohort. All discovery cohort repertoires had been generated using a single sequencing platform. HLA typing covered class I and class II loci at four-digit resolution. Typing coverage differed by locus: A, B, C, DRB1 and DQB1 were typed in roughly 620-630 donors, DQA1 in about 510, DPA1 in 600 to 610, and DPB1 in approximately 450. Several DR-DQ haplotypes were handled as single units for association and clustering because linkage in the cohort was strong. Among 398 genotyped donors of the cohort, an average of about 240,000 unique TCR beta nucleotide sequences were sequenced per donor, 15% to 20% of them non-productive. The full study reports these points: Most TCR sequences were observed very rarely across donors, whereas some public TCRs were present in many individuals. The authors suggested that the approach could potentially be extended to other disease states and immunological phenotypes. Roughly 15 rarely observed V segments, including chromosome 9 orphons, were excluded from the earlier analysis of approximately 500 of the donors because counts were too low. Because HLA typing was missing for some donors at each locus, association tests included only the typed subset. In a later analysis, 16,951 TCR beta sequences were associated with specific HLA alleles at a false discovery rate of 0.05. Assigning TCR associations to individual alleles was difficult when HLA alleles, especially DR and DQ, strongly co-occurred. A cluster of highly shared sequence variants was judged likely to be a technical artifact of the sequencing pipeline. The only immune exposure information available for the cohort was CMV serostatus. A further reported finding was that TCR beta sequences accurately predicted the HLA-A and HLA-B alleles for most subjects in the first cohort. In a later genetic analysis, fewer N-insertions in productive TCRs were reported among donors in an Asian-associated ancestry cluster than the approximately 670-donor mean. In a later genetic analysis, a missense DCLRE1C variant was associated with V-gene and J-gene trimming of TCR beta chains, and the association was replicated in an independent cohort. The classifier was reported to diagnose cytomegalovirus status with high specificity and sensitivity in both the original and validation cohorts. Several of the top co-occurrence clusters appeared to be linked to parvovirus B19, influenza, CMV and Epstein-Barr virus, according to a later analysis. Correlated functional status among segregating V segments might reflect linkage disequilibrium, but an unknown experimental factor could not be ruled out. In a later analysis, most CMV-associated TCR beta chains were found to appear HLA-restricted, with HLA associations seemingly driven largely by CMV exposure. A later analysis found that TCR association rates varied across HLA loci, with DRB1 alleles showing the most associated TCRs and HLA-C alleles the fewest. A total of roughly 160 TCR beta chains were listed by the study as associated with cytomegalovirus. A later analysis found that HLA-associated TCR beta chains were more clonally expanded and had lower generation probabilities than equally common non-associated chains. The 87-base-pair reads could not distinguish some IMGT-functional V segments, including TRBV6-2 and TRBV6-3, so those segments were excluded. In this cohort, only TCR beta chains were sequenced, and detectable features were limited by the absence of alpha or paired-chain data. Three of the identified cytomegalovirus-associated TCR beta chains were confirmed in vitro to be specific for cytomegalovirus antigens. Roughly uniform sequencing depth across donors was assumed in presence/absence analyses, although this assumption may not hold. Broadly in line with IMGT annotations, most TCR beta V segments showed up in productive rearrangements about 87% or about 30% of the time in an earlier analysis of around 600 of the donors.

In total, fewer than 750 healthy bone marrow donors made up the cohort. Cohort members were all nominally healthy when sampled, although unrecorded immune exposures were likely present. The donor was CMV seropositive and belonged to the group of over 250 seropositive cohort members. A peripheral blood sample was collected from each donor, and TCR beta sequencing was performed on peripheral blood mononuclear cells. Genomic DNA was extracted from the blood cell samples with the Qiagen DNeasy Blood Extraction Kit. Library creation used the immunoSEQ multiplex PCR assay. A mixture of 60 forward primers for TCR Vbeta segments and 13 reverse primers for TCR Jbeta segments was used in the multiplex PCR. The CDR3 region of rearranged TCR beta genes was amplified from genomic DNA with a multiplex PCR assay. The amplified TCR beta libraries were sequenced on the Illumina HiSeq System as 87-base-pair reads. Regarding the original processing steps: Across the 500 to 750 repertoires, a later analysis counted some 81 million unique TCR beta chains, approximately 12 million of which were shared by at least two donors. To remove PCR and sequencing errors, raw reads were error-corrected and collapsed into unique sequences using a nearest-neighbor algorithm that merged closely related sequences. V, D and J gene segments were assigned by aligning CDR3 sequences to IMGT reference sequences. For a sequence to be retained, a match of at least six nucleotides was required to both a V gene segment and a J gene segment. Rearrangements were called productive when the CDR3 lacked stop codons and stayed in frame with V and J; all others were non-productive. CDR3 was defined according to IMGT convention as the region running from the second conserved V-encoded cysteine to the conserved J-encoded phenylalanine. The earlier analysis of about 530 of the donors excluded any sequence lacking an unambiguous match to a single V gene segment. In an earlier analysis of several hundred of the donors, a V segment was called functional when productive rearrangements were above 56.7%, and segregating when the standard deviation between donors exceeded 5%. To diagnose cytomegalovirus status from the catalog of TCR beta chain sequences, a statistical classification framework was built. In a later analysis, TCR nucleotide sequences were compared against IMGT/GENE-DB human TR gene sequences so that V and J genes could be assigned. A later analysis assigned CDR3 sequences and most-parsimonious VDJ recombination scenarios with the TCRdist pipeline. In a later analysis, each TCR beta chain was defined by its CDR3 amino acid sequence together with its V-gene family, and reads lacking a unique V-gene family were excluded. To address suspected cross-contamination and a sequencing artifact, a later analysis removed 450 to 700 highly shared, low-generation-probability nucleotide sequences. A later analysis calculated a clonal expansion index for each public chain from normalized within-repertoire ranks of inferred template counts. Generation probabilities in a later analysis came from a VDJ recombination model fitted to out-of-frame rearrangements, and those results were checked against IGoR. Hypergeometric tests were used in a later analysis to score TCR-TCR, TCR-HLA and TCR-CMV co-occurrence, with a repertoire-size bias correction applied to the TCR pairs. In a later analysis, false discovery rates were estimated by permuting HLA or CMV assignments 20 times. A later analysis grouped co-occurring TCRs with DBSCAN, adding TCRdist sequence similarity when clustering within HLA-allele-positive subsets. For co-occurrence clustering, repertoires with fewer than 30,000 or more than 120,000 public chains were excluded, along with five or six repertoires with anomalous nucleotide sharing. The clones in this table, taken by TCRdb from immuneACCESS, are in-frame only. Not every clone is retained; where verified, under half of the shortfall comes from an unresolved V gene, and the cause of the rest is unknown. V, J and clone size derive from that table, while D and trimming were established from the DNA sequence. In all, the sample holds about 95,000 clones, and around four fifths of those were seen once. The ten largest clones take up around 3.7% of the sample.

V has 7 bases trimmed and J has 0 bases trimmed; junction bases matching no gene number 8. The CDR3 spans 17 residues, from the cysteine through the phenylalanine. The entry retains the CDR3 DNA only, 51 bases that are in frame from base 1. CDR1 and CDR2, per the germline V gene, are MDHEN and SYDVKM. The V gene is TRBV28 and the J gene is TRBJ2-3; 12 bases in the middle match TRBD2. The origin of this receptor is a man aged 25 to 45 in good health and CMV-seropositive. The source material was PBMCs. The DNA reads as follows: TGTGCCAGCAAACTGTTGGGACTAGCGGGTAGCACAGATACGCAGTATTTT. It translates to CASKLLGLAGSTDTQYF. Beyond the CDR3, the reference TRBV28 and TRBJ2-3 genes provide the residues; the full variable domain reads: DVKVTQSSRYLVKRTGEKVFLECVQDMDHENMFWYRQDPGLGLRLIYFSYDVKMKEKGDIPEGYSVSREKKERFSLILESASTNQTSMYLCASKLLGLAGSTDTQYFGPGTRLTVL.